Reported below is one T cell receptor (beta chain). The germline V and J ends were trimmed by 1 base and 0 bases, with 10 bases remaining between them. The CDR3 contains 17 residues. Germline CDR1 is SNHLY and CDR2 is FYNNEI. MiXCR was run by TCRdb on the RT-PCR reads, yielding one entry per CDR3 protein. The repertoire has 800,000 to 1,000,000 distinct CDR3 sequences, under 20% of them found once; the top ten carry 5.5% to 6.5%. These data are taken from a study of patients and donors after allogeneic stem cell transplantation. Sample: blood, either unsorted or a sorted T cell fraction (not recorded which). The V gene is TRBV2, the J gene TRBJ2-6, with D possibly TRBD2 on 6 matching bases. This TCR was sampled from a human donor who was either an allogeneic HSCT recipient or a stem cell or donor lymphocyte infusion donor (not recorded which). It is not recorded whose cells these are; they may come from a transplant donor. The CDR3 region has the DNA TGTGCCAGCAGTGAAGTGGCGGGGCGCTCTGGGGCCAACGTCCTGACTTTC. This translates into CASSEVAGRSGANVLTF. The full variable domain, its missing parts supplied by reference TRBV2 and TRBJ2-6, is EPEVTQTPSHQVTQMGQEVILRCVPISNHLYFYWYRQILGQKVEFLVSFYNNEISEKSEIFDDQFSVERPDGSNFTLKIRSTKLEDSAMYFCASSEVAGRSGANVLTFGAGSRLTVL.